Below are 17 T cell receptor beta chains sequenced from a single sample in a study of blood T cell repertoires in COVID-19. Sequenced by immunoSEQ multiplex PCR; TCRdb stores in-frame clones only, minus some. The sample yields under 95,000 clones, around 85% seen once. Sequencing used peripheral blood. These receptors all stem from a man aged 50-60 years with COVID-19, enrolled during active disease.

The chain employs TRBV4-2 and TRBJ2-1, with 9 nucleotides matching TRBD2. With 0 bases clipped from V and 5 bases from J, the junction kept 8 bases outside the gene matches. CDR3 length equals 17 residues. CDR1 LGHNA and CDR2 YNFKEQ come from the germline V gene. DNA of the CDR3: TGTGCCAGCAGCCAAGACCTACCAGCGGGAGGCAACAATGAGCAGTTCTTC. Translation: CASSQDLPAGGNNEQFF.

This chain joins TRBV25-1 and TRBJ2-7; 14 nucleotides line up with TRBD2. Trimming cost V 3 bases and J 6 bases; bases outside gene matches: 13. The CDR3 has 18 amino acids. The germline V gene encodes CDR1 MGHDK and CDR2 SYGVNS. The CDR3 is CASSDPTSGRAQSGEQYF. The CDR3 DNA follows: TGTGCCAGCAGTGATCCGACTAGCGGGAGGGCCCAATCGGGCGAGCAGTACTTC.

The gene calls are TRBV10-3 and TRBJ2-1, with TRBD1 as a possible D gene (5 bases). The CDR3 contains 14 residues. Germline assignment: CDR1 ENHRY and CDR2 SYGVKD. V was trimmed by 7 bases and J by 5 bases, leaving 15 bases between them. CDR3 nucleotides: TGTGCCATCACCCGTAAAAAGGGGAACAATGAGCAGTTCTTC. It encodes CAITRKKGNNEQFF.

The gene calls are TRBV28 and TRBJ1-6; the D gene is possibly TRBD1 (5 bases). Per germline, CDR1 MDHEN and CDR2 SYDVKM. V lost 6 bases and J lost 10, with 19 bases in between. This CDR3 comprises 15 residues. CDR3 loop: CASSPTQGSYSPLHF. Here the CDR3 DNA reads TGTGCCAGCAGCCCGACGCAGGGAAGTTACTCACCCCTCCACTTT.

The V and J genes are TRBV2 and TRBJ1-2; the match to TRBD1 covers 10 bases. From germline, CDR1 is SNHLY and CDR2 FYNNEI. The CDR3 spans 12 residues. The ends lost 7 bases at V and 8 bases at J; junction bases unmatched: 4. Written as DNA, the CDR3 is TGTGCCAGCACCGGACAGGGGGGGGGCTACACCTTC. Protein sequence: CASTGQGGGYTF.

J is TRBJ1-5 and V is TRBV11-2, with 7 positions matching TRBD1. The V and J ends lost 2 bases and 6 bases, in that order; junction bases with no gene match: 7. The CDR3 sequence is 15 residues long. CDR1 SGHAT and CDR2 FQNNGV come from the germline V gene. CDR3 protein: CASSLSTGAGQPQHF. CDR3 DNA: TGTGCCAGCAGCTTATCCACAGGGGCAGGTCAGCCCCAGCATTTT.

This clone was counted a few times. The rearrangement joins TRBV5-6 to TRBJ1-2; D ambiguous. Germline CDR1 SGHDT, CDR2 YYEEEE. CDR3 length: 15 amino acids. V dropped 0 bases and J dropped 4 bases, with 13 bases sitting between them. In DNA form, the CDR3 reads TGTGCCAGCAGCTTGGCAAGTTACAGCCTCTATGGCTACACCTTC. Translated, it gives CASSLASYSLYGYTF. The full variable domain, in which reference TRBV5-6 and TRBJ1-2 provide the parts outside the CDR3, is DAGVTQSPTHLIKTRGQQVTLRCSPKSGHDTVSWYQQALGQGPQFIFQYYEEEERQRGNFPDRFSGHQFPNYSSELNVNALLLGDSALYLCASSLASYSLYGYTFGSGTRLTVV.

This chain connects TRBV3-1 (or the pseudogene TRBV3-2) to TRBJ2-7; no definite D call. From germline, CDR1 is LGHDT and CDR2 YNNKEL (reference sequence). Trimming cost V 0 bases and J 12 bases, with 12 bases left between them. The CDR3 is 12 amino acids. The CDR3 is CASSQESKYPYF. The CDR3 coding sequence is TGTGCCAGCAGCCAAGAGAGTAAATACCCGTACTTC.

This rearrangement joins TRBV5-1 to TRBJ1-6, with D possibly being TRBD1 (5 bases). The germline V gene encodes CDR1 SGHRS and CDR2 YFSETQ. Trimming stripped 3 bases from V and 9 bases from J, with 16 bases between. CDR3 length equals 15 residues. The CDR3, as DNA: TGCGCCAGCAGCTACATGACGGGGGACGGTTCACCCCTCCACTTT. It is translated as CASSYMTGDGSPLHF.

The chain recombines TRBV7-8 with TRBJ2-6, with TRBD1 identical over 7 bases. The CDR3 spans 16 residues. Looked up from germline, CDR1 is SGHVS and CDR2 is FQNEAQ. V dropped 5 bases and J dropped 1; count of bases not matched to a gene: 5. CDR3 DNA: TGTGCCAGCAGCGATTACAGGGGTTCTGGGGCCAACGTCCTGACTTTC. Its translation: CASSDYRGSGANVLTF.

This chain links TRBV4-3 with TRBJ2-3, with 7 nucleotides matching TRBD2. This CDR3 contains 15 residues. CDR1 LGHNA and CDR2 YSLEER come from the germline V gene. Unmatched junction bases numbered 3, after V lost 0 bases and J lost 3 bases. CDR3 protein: CASSQDAGVTDTQYF. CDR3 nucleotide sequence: TGCGCCAGCAGCCAAGATGCGGGAGTGACAGATACGCAGTATTTT.

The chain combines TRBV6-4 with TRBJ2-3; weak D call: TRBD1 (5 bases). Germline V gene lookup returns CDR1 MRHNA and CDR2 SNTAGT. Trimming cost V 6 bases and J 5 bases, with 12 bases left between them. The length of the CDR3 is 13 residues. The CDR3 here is CASSLDSEDTQYF. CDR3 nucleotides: TGTGCCAGCAGCCTAGACAGTGAAGATACGCAGTATTTT.

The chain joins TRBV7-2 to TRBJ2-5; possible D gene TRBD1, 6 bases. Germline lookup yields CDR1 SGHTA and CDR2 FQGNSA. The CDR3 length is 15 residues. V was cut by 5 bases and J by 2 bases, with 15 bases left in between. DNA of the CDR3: TGTGCCAGCAGCCCGGGGACATGGGGGCAAGAGACCCAGTACTTC. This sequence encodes CASSPGTWGQETQYF.

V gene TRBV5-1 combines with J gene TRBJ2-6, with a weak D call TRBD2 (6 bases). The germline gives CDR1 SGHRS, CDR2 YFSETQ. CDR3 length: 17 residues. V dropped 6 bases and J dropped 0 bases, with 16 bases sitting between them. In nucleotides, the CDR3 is TGCGCCAGCACCTTATTTAGCGGAGTCTCTGGGGCCAACGTCCTGACTTTC. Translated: CASTLFSGVSGANVLTF.

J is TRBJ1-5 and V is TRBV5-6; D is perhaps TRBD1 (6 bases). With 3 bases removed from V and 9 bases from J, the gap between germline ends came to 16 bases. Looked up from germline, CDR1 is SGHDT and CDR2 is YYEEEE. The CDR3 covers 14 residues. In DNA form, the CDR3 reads TGTGCCAGCAGCTATGGGGGCCTAGGATCGCCCCAGCATTTT. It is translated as CASSYGGLGSPQHF.

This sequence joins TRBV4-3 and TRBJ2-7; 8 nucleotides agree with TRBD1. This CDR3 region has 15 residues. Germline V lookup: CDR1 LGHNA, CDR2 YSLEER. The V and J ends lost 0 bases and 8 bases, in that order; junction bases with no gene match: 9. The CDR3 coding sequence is TGCGCCAGCAGCCAAGACTCTGGGACAGGCCGGCAGCAGTACTTC. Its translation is CASSQDSGTGRQQYF.

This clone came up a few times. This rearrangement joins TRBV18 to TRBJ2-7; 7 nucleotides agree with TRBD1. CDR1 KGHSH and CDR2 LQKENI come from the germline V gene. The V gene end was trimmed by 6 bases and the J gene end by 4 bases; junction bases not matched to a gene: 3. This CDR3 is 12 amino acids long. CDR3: CASSRQGYEQYF. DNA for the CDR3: TGTGCCAGCTCCCGACAGGGTTACGAGCAGTACTTC.